The next 22 T cell receptor beta chains were all read from a single sample in a study of blood T cell repertoires in COVID-19. The protocol was immunoSEQ multiplex PCR, while the TCRdb copy is restricted to in-frame clones and leaves out a portion. In the table there are 410,000 or so clones, around nine tenths of which are singletons. Material for sequencing was peripheral blood. The origin of the receptors is a woman in her thirties or forties with COVID-19, enrolled during active disease.

In DNA, the CDR3 is TGTGCCAGCAGCTTCCTGACTAGAGGCGAGGATGAGCAGTTCTTC. Protein sequence: CASSFLTRGEDEQFF. The rearrangement uses TRBV13 and TRBJ2-1; D is possibly TRBD2 (6 bases). The V and J ends lost 3 bases and 8 bases respectively, with 17 bases between them. The CDR3 length is 15 residues. The germline CDR1 and CDR2 sequences are PRHDT and FYEKMQ (reference sequence). Filled out from reference TRBV13 and TRBJ2-1, the complete variable domain reads AAGVIQSPRHLIKEKRETATLKCYPIPRHDTVYWYQQGPGQDPQFLISFYEKMQSDKGSIPDRFSAQQFSDYHSELNMSSLELGDSALYFCASSFLTRGEDEQFFGPGTRLTVL.

V gene TRBV30 combines with J gene TRBJ2-7; TRBD1 agrees at 9 bases. CDR1 GTSNPN and CDR2 SVGIG come from the germline V gene (reference sequence). V shed 3 bases, J shed 3 bases, and the junction held 3 bases outside the gene matches. The CDR3 is made up of 13 amino acids. Here the CDR3 reads CAWRGGQGYEQYF. The CDR3 DNA sequence: TGTGCCTGGAGGGGGGGACAGGGCTACGAGCAGTACTTC.

This clone appeared a few times. Germline and junction disagree at one end, which may indicate a read error. The chain uses TRBV5-1 and TRBJ1-1; 10 bases are a match to TRBD1. Germline CDR1 SGHRS, CDR2 YFSETQ. The length of the CDR3 is 17 residues. The CDR3 bases are TGCGCCAGCCGACCAGGACAGGGGGTTGGGCCGAACCCTGAAGCTTTCTTT. Translated: CASRPGQGVGPNPEAFF.

J is TRBJ1-1 and V is TRBV19, with D possibly TRBD1 on 6 matching bases. CDR1 is LNHDA, CDR2 SQIVND, per germline (reference sequence). The V and J ends lost 6 bases and 3 bases respectively, with 8 bases between them. The CDR3 loop spans 12 amino acids. The CDR3 DNA follows: TGTGCCAGTAGGAGGGGGTACACTGAAGCTTTCTTT. Residues: CASRRGYTEAFF.

The genes are TRBV19 and TRBJ1-5; D is perhaps TRBD1 (5 bases). CDR1 and CDR2 (germline): LNHDA, SQIVND (reference sequence). This CDR3 region has 15 residues. Trimming pared 3 bases from V and 0 bases from J, leaving 9 bases between. CDR3 loop: CASSMTASSNQPQHF. In nucleotides, the CDR3 is TGTGCCAGTAGTATGACAGCTTCTAGCAATCAGCCCCAGCATTTT.

The rearrangement uses TRBV28 and TRBJ1-3; tentatively, D is TRBD1 (5 bases). Trimming shortened V by 5 bases and J by 0 bases, and 14 bases separated the two germline ends. The germline CDR1 and CDR2 sequences are MDHEN and SYDVKM. This CDR3 spans 16 amino acids. The CDR3 sequence is CASSQHQGYSGNTIYF. CDR3 DNA: TGTGCCAGCAGTCAACATCAGGGATACTCTGGAAACACCATATATTTT.

The chain employs TRBV24-1 and TRBJ1-2; no clear D gene. The V gene's germline CDR1 is KGHDR and CDR2 SFDVKD. The CDR3 is 13 amino acids. Trimming cost V 2 bases and J 5 bases, with 8 bases left between them. CDR3: CATSDWTEYGYTF. Written as DNA, the CDR3 is TGTGCCACCAGTGATTGGACTGAGTATGGCTACACCTTC.

The chain links TRBV28 to TRBJ1-3; D is unclear. Germline V gives CDR1 MDHEN, CDR2 SYDVKM. V lost 7 bases, J lost 0 bases, and 10 bases lay in between. The CDR3 sequence is 14 residues long. This chain's CDR3 is CASNLGYSGNTIYF. CDR3 DNA: TGTGCCAGCAATCTAGGATACTCTGGAAACACCATATATTTT.

This rearrangement joins TRBV19 to TRBJ2-7; maybe TRBD2 (5 bases). With 5 bases removed from V and 6 bases from J, the gap between germline ends came to 20 bases. CDR3 length: 15 amino acids. CDR1 and CDR2 from the germline V gene are LNHDA and SQIVND (reference sequence). CDR3 nucleotides: TGTGCCAGTAGTTTCCGTTTGAGGGCCGTCCCCGAGCAGTACTTC. It yields the protein CASSFRLRAVPEQYF.

The CDR3 DNA sequence: TGTGCCAGCAGTCCCTTACATGGCTCTTTCTTT. Protein: CASSPLHGSFF. The rearrangement uses TRBV28 and TRBJ1-1; the D is unclear. Between the trimmed V and J ends, which lost 5 bases and 12 bases, there was a span of 13 bases. The CDR3 is made up of 11 amino acids. Looked up from germline, CDR1 is MDHEN and CDR2 is SYDVKM.

This rearrangement joins TRBV6-2 or TRBV6-3 to TRBJ2-3, with D unclear. Germline V gene sequence: CDR1 MNHEY, CDR2 SVGEGT. The CDR3 is 14 amino acids. V lost 6 bases to trimming and J lost 2 bases, with 12 bases between them. CDR3: CASSPLVHTDTQYF. CDR3 nucleotide sequence: TGTGCCAGCAGCCCCCTAGTCCACACAGATACGCAGTATTTT.

Details on this clone: Distinct nucleotide sequences in the sample also encode this CDR3. This chain joins TRBV18 and TRBJ2-5, with 9 bases lining up with TRBD1. The length of the CDR3 is 15 residues. Germline assignment: CDR1 KGHSH and CDR2 LQKENI. Trimming took 3 bases from V and 2 from J; bases not matched to a gene: 4. DNA of the CDR3: TGTGCCAGCTCACCCGGGACAGGGCTACAAGAGACCCAGTACTTC. Residues: CASSPGTGLQETQYF.

The count of this clone is one. The chain couples TRBV18 to TRBJ2-3; TRBD2 agrees at 8 bases. CDR1 and CDR2 from the germline V gene are KGHSH and LQKENI. V lost 6 bases and J lost 5; bases outside the gene matches: 13. This CDR3 region has 16 residues. The CDR3 DNA sequence: TGTGCCAGCTCTCCGAACCGGGGGGGTAGTGGAGATACGCAGTATTTT. Translating gives CASSPNRGGSGDTQYF. The variable domain in full, completed from reference TRBV18 and TRBJ2-3, reads NAGVMQNPRHLVRRRGQEARLRCSPMKGHSHVYWYRQLPEEGLKFMVYLQKENIIDESGMPKERFSAEFPKEGPSILRIQQVVRGDSAAYFCASSPNRGGSGDTQYFGPGTRLTVL.

This rearrangement joins TRBV28 to TRBJ1-2; D possibly corresponds to TRBD1 (5 bases). CDR3 length: 16 amino acids. The ends were cut back, 5 bases at V and 2 bases at J, with 18 bases in the middle. CDR1 is MDHEN, CDR2 SYDVKM, per germline. CDR3: CASSPYRHPGNYGYTF. The CDR3 DNA sequence: TGTGCCAGCAGTCCCTACAGGCACCCTGGGAACTATGGCTACACCTTC.

The V call is TRBV5-1, the J call TRBJ1-3; 7 positions match TRBD1. This CDR3 region has 15 residues. After removal of 4 bases from V and 0 bases from J, the junction contained 4 bases not matched to a gene. The germline V gene encodes CDR1 SGHRS and CDR2 YFSETQ. For the CDR3, the DNA is TGCGCCAGCAGCGCGGGACAGAGCTCTGGAAACACCATATATTTT. Protein product: CASSAGQSSGNTIYF.

The chain carries TRBV10-3 and TRBJ2-1; 8 bases match TRBD2. Germline V lookup: CDR1 ENHRY, CDR2 SYGVKD. Germline trimming cut 4 bases from V and 2 bases from J; bases unmatched to any gene: 7. CDR3 size: 16 residues. CDR3 residues: CAISGRGGTTYNEQFF. In DNA form, the CDR3 reads TGTGCCATCAGTGGCCGGGGGGGGACTACCTACAATGAGCAGTTCTTC.

CDR3 in amino acids: CASTPLVRLADSSYEQYF. DNA for the CDR3: TGTGCCAGCACCCCCCTTGTTAGACTAGCGGATAGCTCCTACGAGCAGTACTTC. The chain recombines TRBV7-9 with TRBJ2-7, with 9 bases matching TRBD2. This CDR3 is 18 amino acids long. Germline CDR1 SEHNR, CDR2 FQNEAQ (reference sequence). Trimming took 7 bases from V and 0 from J; bases not matched to a gene: 16.

The rearrangement joins TRBV19 to TRBJ1-1; TRBD1 matches at 10 bases. The germline V gene has CDR1 LNHDA and CDR2 SQIVND (reference sequence). The CDR3 runs to 14 residues. V trimming: 5 bases; J trimming: 4 bases; junction bases outside the gene matches: 4. CDR3 amino acids: CASSPRQGATEAFF. DNA for the CDR3: TGTGCCAGTAGTCCGCGACAGGGGGCCACTGAAGCTTTCTTT.

The J gene is TRBJ2-1, the V gene TRBV7-6; TRBD1 might be the D (5 bases). Germline V gene lookup returns CDR1 SGHVS and CDR2 FNYEAQ. V lost 1 base and J 5 bases, leaving 15 bases between the germline ends. The CDR3 sequence is 16 residues long. The CDR3 nucleotides are TGTGCCAGCAGCTTAGTCGCAGGGCAAACAAACAATGAGCAGTTCTTC. It encodes CASSLVAGQTNNEQFF.

This clone was recorded once. The chain carries TRBV11-2 and TRBJ1-2; D is unresolved. The CDR3 sequence is 12 residues long. Germline V gives CDR1 SGHAT, CDR2 FQNNGV. The ends were cut back, 5 bases at V and 8 bases at J, with 12 bases in the middle. CDR3 region: CASSPGRGGYTF. The CDR3 DNA reads TGTGCCAGCAGCCCAGGCCGTGGCGGCTACACCTTC.

The chain recombines TRBV15 with TRBJ1-5; 9 nucleotides agree with TRBD1. The CDR3 extends over 15 amino acids. Unmatched junction bases numbered 9, after V lost 5 bases and J lost 7 bases. From germline, CDR1 is LNHNV and CDR2 YYDKDF (reference sequence). This CDR3 reads CATSHPRTGDQPQHF. DNA for the CDR3: TGTGCCACCAGCCACCCCCGGACAGGGGACCAGCCCCAGCATTTT.

The chain links TRBV2 to TRBJ1-3; no clear D. Trimming removed 6 bases from V and 0 bases from J, with 18 bases in between. This CDR3 spans 17 amino acids. Germline values: CDR1 SNHLY, CDR2 FYNNEI. Here the CDR3 DNA reads TGTGCCAGCAGCACGCACCCCCCAGTCAACTCTGGAAACACCATATATTTT. This sequence encodes CASSTHPPVNSGNTIYF.